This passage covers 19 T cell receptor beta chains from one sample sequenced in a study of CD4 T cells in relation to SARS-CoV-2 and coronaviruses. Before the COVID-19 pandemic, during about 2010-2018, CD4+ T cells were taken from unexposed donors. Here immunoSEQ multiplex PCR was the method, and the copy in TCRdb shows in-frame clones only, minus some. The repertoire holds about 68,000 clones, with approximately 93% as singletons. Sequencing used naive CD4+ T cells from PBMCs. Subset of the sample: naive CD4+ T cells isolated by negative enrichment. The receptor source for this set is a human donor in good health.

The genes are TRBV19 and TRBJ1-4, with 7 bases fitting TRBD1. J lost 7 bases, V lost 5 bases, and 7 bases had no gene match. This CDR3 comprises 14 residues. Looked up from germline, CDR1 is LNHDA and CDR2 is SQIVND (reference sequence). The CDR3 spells CASSPTGMSEKLFF. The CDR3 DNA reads TGTGCCAGTAGTCCGACAGGGATGAGTGAAAAACTGTTTTTT.

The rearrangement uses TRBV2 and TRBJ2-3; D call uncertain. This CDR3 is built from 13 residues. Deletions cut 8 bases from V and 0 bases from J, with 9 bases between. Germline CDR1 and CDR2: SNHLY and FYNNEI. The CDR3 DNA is TGTGCCAGCGGCTTTACTAGCACAGATACGCAGTATTTT. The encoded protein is CASGFTSTDTQYF.

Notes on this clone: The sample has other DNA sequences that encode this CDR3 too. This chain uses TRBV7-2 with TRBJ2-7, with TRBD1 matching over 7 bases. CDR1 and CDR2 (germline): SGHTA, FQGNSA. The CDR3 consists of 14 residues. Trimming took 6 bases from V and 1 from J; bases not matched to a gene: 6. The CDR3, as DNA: TGTGCCAGCAGTCCCCGGGACAGATCCTACGAGCAGTACTTC. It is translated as CASSPRDRSYEQYF.

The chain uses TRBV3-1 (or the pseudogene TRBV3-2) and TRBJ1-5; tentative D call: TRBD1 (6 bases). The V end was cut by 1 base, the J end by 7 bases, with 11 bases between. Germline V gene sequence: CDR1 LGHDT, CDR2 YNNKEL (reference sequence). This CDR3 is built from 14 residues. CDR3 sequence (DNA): TGTGCCAGCAGCCAAGCAGGGGCTGGGCAGCCCCAGCATTTT. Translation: CASSQAGAGQPQHF.

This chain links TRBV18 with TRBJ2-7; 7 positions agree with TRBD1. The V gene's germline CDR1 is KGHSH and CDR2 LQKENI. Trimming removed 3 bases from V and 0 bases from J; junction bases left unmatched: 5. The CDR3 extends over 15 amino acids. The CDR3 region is CASSPGQASSYEQYF. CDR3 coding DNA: TGTGCCAGCTCACCTGGACAGGCCAGCTCCTACGAGCAGTACTTC.

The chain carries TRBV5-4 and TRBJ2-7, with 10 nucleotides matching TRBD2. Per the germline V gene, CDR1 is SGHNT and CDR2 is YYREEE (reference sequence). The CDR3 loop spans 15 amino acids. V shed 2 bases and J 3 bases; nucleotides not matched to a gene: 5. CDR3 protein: CASSFSSGGGYEQYF. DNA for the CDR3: TGTGCCAGCAGCTTTTCCAGCGGGGGGGGCTACGAGCAGTACTTC. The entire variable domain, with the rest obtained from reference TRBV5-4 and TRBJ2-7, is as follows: ETGVTQSPTHLIKTRGQQVTLRCSSQSGHNTVSWYQQALGQGPQFIFQYYREEENGRGNFPPRFSGLQFPNYSSELNVNALELDDSALYLCASSFSSGGGYEQYFGPGTRLTVT.

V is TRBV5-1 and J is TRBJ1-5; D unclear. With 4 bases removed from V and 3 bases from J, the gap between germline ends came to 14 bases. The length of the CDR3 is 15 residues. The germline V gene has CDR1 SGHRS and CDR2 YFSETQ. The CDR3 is CASSNARYPNQPQHF. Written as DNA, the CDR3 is TGCGCCAGCAGCAACGCACGCTATCCCAATCAGCCCCAGCATTTT.

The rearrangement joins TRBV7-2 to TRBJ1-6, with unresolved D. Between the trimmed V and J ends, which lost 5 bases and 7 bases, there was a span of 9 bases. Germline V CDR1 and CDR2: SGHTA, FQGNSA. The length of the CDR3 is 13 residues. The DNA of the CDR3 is TGTGCCAGCAGCCTGAGAAGGAATTCACCCCTCCACTTT. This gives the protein CASSLRRNSPLHF. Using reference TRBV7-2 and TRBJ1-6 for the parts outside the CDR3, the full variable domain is GAGVSQSPSNKVTEKGKDVELRCDPISGHTALYWYRQSLGQGLEFLIYFQGNSAPDKSGLPSDRFSAERTGGSVSTLTIQRTQQEDSAVYLCASSLRRNSPLHFGNGTRLTVT.

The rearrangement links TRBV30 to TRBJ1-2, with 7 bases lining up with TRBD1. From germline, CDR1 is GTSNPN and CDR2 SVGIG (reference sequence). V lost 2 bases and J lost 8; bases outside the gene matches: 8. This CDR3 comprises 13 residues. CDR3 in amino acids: CAWSQEGARGYTF. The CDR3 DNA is TGTGCCTGGAGTCAAGAGGGGGCGCGGGGCTACACCTTC. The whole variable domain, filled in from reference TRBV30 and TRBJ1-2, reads SQTIHQWPATLVQPVGSPLSLECTVEGTSNPNLYWYRQAAGRGLQLLFYSVGIGQISSEVPQNLSASRPQDRQFILSSKKLLLSDSGFYLCAWSQEGARGYTFGSGTRLTVV.

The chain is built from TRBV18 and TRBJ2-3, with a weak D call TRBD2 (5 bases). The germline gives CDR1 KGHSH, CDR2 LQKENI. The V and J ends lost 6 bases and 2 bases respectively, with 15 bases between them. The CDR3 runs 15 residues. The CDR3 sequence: CASSPGYFTTDTQYF. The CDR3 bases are TGTGCCAGCTCCCCGGGGTACTTTACCACAGATACGCAGTATTTT.

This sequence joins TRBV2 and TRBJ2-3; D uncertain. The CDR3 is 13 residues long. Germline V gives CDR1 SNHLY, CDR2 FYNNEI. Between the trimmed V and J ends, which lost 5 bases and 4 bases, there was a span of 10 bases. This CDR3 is CASSTLPPDTQYF. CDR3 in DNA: TGTGCCAGCAGTACCCTTCCGCCAGATACGCAGTATTTT.

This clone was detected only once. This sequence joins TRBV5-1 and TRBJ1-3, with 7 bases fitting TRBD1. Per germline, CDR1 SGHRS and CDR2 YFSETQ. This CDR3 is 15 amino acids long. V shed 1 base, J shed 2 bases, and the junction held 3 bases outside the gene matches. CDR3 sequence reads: CASSLLGQTGNTIYF. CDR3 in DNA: TGCGCCAGCAGCTTGCTGGGACAGACTGGAAACACCATATATTTT.

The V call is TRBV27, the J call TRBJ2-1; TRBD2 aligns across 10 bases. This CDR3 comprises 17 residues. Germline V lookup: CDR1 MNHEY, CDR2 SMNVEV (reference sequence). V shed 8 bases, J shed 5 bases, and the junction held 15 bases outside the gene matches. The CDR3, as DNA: TGTGCCAGCTTTCGTTTTTCTAGCGGGGGCACTAACAATGAGCAGTTCTTC. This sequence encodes CASFRFSSGGTNNEQFF.

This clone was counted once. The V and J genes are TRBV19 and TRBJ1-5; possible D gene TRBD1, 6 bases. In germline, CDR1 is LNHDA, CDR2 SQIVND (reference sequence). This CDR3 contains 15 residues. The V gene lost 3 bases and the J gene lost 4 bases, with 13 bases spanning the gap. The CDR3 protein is CASSILHRANQPQHF. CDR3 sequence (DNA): TGTGCCAGTAGTATTCTCCACAGGGCTAATCAGCCCCAGCATTTT.

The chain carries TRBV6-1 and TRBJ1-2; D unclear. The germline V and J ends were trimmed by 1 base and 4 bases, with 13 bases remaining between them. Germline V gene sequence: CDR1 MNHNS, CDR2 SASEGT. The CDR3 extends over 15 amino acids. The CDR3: CASSEERTESYGYTF. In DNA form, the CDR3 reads TGTGCCAGCAGTGAAGAGCGGACGGAAAGCTATGGCTACACCTTC.

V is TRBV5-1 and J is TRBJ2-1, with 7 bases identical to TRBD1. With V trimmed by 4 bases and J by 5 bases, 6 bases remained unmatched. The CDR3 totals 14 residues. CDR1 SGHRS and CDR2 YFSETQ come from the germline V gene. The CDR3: CASSIGQDDNEQFF. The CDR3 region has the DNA TGCGCCAGCAGCATCGGACAGGACGACAATGAGCAGTTCTTC.

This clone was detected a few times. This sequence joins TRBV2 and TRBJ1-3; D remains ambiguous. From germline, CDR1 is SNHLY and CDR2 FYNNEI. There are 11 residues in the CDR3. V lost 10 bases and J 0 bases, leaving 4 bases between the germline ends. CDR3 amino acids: CATYSGNTIYF. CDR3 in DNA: TGTGCCACCTACTCTGGAAACACCATATATTTT.

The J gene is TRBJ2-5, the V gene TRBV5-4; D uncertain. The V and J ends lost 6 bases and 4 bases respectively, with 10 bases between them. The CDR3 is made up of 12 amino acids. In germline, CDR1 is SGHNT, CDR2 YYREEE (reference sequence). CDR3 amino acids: CASTTNGETQYF. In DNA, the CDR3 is TGTGCCAGCACCACCAACGGAGAGACCCAGTACTTC. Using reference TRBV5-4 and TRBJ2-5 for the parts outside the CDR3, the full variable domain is ETGVTQSPTHLIKTRGQQVTLRCSSQSGHNTVSWYQQALGQGPQFIFQYYREEENGRGNFPPRFSGLQFPNYSSELNVNALELDDSALYLCASTTNGETQYFGPGTRLLVL.

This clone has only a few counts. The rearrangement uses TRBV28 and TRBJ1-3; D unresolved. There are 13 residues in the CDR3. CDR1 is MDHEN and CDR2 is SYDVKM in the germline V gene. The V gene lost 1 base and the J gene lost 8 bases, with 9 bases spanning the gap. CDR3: CASSLSIEDTIYF. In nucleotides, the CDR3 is TGTGCCAGCAGTTTATCGATAGAGGACACCATATATTTT. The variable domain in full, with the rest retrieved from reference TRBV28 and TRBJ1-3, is DVKVTQSSRYLVKRTGEKVFLECVQDMDHENMFWYRQDPGLGLRLIYFSYDVKMKEKGDIPEGYSVSREKKERFSLILESASTNQTSMYLCASSLSIEDTIYFGEGSWLTVV.